This record covers a single TCR beta chain. The antigen is undetermined. This sample was included in a study of cytomegalovirus exposure and HLA in healthy donors. Germline assignment: CDR1 MNHEY and CDR2 SVGAGI. This CDR3 has 14 amino acids. The V end was cut by 6 bases, the J end by 0 bases, with 9 bases between. Primers: 60 Vbeta forward and 13 Jbeta reverse. The assay was immunoSEQ multiplex PCR, and TCRdb's table has in-frame clones only and misses some. The sample has roughly 84,000 clones. Study findings and constraints: It emerged from a later analysis that several of the most significant clusters appeared to be linked to common viral pathogens. Confirmation was obtained in vitro that a few CMV-associated chains are specific for CMV antigens.

This TCR derives from a man aged 50 to 59 in good health and CMV-seronegative. The chain carries TRBV6-5 and TRBJ2-4; D is possibly TRBD1 (6 bases). The sequenced sample was PBMCs. CDR3 sequence reads: CASRQGIAKNIQYF. The CDR3 nucleotides are TGTGCCAGCAGGCAGGGGATAGCCAAAAACATTCAGTACTTC.